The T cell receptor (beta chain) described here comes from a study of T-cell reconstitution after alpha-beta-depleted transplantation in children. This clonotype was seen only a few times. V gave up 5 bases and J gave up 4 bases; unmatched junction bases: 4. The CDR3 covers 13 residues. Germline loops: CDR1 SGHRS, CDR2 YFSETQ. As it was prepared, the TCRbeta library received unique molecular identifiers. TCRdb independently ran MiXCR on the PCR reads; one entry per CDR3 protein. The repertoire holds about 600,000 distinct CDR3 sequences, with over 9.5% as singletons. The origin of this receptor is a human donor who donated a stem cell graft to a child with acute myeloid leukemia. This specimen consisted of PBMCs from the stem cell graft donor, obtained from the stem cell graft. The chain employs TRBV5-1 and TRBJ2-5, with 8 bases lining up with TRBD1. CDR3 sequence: CASRMDRVETQYF. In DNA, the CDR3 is TGCGCCAGCAGAATGGACAGGGTAGAGACCCAGTACTTC.